This T cell receptor beta chain was captured by sequencing in a study of control samples from healthy donors and cancer patients. The repertoire was sequenced with immunoSEQ multiplex PCR; TCRdb's copy has only in-frame clones and lacks some. This table has about 26,000 clones, 82% appearing once. The CDR3 consists of 16 residues. From germline, CDR1 is SNHLY and CDR2 FYNNEI. Trimming removed 6 bases from V and 0 bases from J, with 12 bases in between. This clone was picked up one time. Sequencing input: PBMCs. This receptor was identified in a man aged 55-75 years with colorectal cancer. V and J are TRBV2 and TRBJ1-6, with D possibly being TRBD1 (5 bases). The CDR3 nucleotides are TGTGCCAGCAGGCGGTCAGGGAGCTCCTATAATTCACCCCTCCACTTT. Translated: CASRRSGSSYNSPLHF.